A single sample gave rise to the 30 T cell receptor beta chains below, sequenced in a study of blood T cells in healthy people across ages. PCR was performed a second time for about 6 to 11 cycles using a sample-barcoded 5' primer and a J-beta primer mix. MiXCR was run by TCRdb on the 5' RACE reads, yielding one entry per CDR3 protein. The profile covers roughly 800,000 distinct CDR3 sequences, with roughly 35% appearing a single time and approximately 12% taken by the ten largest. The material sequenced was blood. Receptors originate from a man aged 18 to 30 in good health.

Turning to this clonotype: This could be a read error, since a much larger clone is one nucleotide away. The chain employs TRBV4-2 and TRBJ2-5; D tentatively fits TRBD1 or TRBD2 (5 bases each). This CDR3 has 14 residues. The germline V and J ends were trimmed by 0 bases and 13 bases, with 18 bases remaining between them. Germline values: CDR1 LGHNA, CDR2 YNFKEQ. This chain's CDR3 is CASSQDILGTTWYF. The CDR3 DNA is TGTGCCAGCAGCCAAGATATTCTGGGGACCACGTGGTACTTC.

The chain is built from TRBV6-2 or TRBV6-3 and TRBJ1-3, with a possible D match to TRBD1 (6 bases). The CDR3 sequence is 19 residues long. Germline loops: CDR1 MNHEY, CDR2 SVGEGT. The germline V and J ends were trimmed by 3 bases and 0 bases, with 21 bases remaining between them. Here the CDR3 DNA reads TGTGCCAGCAGTTATGCGGGCCGAACAGGGCCGAACTCTGGAAACACCATATATTTT. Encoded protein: CASSYAGRTGPNSGNTIYF.

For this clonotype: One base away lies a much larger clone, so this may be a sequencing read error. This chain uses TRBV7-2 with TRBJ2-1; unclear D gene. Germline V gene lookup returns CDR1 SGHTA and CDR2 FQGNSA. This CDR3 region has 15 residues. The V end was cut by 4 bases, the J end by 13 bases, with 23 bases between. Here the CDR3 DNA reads TGTGCCAGCAGCTCCAAGACACCAGGTCAAGAGACCCAGTTCTTC. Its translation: CASSSKTPGQETQFF.

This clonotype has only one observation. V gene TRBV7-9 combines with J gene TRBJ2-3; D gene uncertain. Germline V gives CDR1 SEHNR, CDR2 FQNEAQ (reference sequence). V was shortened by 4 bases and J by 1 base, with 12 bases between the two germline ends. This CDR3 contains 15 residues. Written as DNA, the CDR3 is TGTGCCAGCAGCTCGATAGGGTCGGGCACAGATACGCAGTATTTT. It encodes CASSSIGSGTDTQYF. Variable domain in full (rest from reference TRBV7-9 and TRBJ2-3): DTGVSQNPRHKITKRGQNVTFRCDPISEHNRLYWYRQTLGQGPEFLTYFQNEAQLEKSRLLSDRFSAERPKGSFSTLEIQRTEQGDSAMYLCASSSIGSGTDTQYFGPGTRLTVL.

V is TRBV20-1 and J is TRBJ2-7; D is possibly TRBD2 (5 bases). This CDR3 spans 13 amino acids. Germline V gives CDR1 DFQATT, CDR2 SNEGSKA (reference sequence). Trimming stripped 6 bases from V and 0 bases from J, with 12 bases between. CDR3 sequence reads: CSAEIGSSYEQYF. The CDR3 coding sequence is TGCAGTGCGGAAATAGGGAGCTCCTACGAGCAGTACTTC.

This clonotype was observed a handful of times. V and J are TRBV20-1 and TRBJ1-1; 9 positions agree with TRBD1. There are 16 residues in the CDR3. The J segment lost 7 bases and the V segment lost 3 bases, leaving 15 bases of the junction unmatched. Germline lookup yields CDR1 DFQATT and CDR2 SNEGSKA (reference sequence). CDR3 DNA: TGCAGTGCTAGCGCCATAAAACAGGGGGCTAAGGGTGAAGCTTTCTTT. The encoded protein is CSASAIKQGAKGEAFF.

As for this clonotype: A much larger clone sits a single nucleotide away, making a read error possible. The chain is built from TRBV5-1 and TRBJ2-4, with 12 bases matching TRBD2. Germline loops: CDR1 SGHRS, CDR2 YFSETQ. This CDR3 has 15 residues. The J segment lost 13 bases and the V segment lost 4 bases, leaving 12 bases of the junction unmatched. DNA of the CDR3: TGCGCCAGCAGCATCGGACTAGCGGGGAACTACGGGCAGTACTTC. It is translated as CASSIGLAGNYGQYF.

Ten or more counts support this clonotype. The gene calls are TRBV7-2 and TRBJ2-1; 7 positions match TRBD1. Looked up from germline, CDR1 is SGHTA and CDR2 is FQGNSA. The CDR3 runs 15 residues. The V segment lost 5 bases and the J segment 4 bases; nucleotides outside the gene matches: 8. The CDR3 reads CASSQRGRGYNEQFF. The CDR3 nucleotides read TGTGCCAGCAGCCAGAGGGGGCGCGGGTACAATGAGCAGTTCTTC.

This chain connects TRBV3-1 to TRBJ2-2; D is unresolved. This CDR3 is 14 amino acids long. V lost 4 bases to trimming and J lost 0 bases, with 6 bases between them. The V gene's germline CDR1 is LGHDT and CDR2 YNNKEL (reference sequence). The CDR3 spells CASSPWTNTGELFF. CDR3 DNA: TGTGCCAGCAGCCCCTGGACGAACACCGGGGAGCTGTTTTTT.

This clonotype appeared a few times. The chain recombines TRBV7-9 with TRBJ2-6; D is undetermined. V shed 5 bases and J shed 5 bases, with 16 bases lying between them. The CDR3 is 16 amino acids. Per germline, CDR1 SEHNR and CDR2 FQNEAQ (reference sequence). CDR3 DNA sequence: TGTGCCAGCAGCCCCGACGGCCGCCTTTGGGCCAACGTCCTGACTTTC. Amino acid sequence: CASSPDGRLWANVLTF.

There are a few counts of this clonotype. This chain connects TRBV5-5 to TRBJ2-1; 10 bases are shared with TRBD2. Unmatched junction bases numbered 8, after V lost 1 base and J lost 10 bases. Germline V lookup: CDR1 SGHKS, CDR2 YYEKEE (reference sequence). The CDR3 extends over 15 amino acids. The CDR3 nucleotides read TGTGCCAGCAGCTTGAAAAGCGGGGGGGCACGCGAGCAGTTCTTC. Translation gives CASSLKSGGAREQFF.

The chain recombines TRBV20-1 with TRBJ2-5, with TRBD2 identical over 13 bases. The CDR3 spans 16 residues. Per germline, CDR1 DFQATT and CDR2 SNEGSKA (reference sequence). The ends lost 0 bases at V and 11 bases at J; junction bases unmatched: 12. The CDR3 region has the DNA TGCAGTGCTAGAGATCTCAGACTAGCGGGAGGCGATGAGCAGTACTTC. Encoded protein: CSARDLRLAGGDEQYF.

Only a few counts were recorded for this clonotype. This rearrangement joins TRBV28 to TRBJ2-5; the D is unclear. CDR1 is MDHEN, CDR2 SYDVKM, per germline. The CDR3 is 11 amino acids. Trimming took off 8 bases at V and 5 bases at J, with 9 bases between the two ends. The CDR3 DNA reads TGTGCCAGCCAGGTTTTCGAGACCCAGTACTTC. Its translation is CASQVFETQYF. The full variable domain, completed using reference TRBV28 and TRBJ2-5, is DVKVTQSSRYLVKRTGEKVFLECVQDMDHENMFWYRQDPGLGLRLIYFSYDVKMKEKGDIPEGYSVSREKKERFSLILESASTNQTSMYLCASQVFETQYFGPGTRLLVL.

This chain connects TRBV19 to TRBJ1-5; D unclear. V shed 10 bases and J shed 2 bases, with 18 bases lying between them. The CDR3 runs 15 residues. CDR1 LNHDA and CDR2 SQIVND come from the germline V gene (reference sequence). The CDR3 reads CATGRISTRNQPQHF. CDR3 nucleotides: TGTGCCACCGGACGTATCTCAACTCGCAATCAGCCCCAGCATTTT.

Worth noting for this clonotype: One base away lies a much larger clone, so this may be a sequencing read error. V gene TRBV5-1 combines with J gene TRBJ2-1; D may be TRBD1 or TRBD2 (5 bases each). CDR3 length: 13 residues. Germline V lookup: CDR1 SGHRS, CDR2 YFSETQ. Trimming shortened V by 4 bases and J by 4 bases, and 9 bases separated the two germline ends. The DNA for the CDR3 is TGCGCCAGCAGCATGGGACCGTACAATGAGCAGTTCTTC. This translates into CASSMGPYNEQFF.

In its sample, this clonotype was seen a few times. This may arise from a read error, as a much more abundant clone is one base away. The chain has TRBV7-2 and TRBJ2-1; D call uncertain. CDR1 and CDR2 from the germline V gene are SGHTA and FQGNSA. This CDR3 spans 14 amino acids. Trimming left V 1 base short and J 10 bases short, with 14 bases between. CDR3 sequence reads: CASSLGDSTYEQFF. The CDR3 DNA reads TGTGCCAGCAGCTTAGGAGACTCGACCTACGAGCAGTTCTTC.

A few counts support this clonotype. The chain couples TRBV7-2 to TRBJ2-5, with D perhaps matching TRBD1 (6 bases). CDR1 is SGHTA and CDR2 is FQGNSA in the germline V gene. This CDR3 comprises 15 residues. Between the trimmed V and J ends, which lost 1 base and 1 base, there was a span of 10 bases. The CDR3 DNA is TGTGCCAGCAGCTTAGTCCCGGACAGCCAAGAGACCCAGTACTTC. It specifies CASSLVPDSQETQYF.

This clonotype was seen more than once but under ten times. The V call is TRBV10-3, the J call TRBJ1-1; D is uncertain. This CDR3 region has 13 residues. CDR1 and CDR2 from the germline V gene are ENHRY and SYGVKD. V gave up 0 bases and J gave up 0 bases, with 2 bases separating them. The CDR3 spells CAISESVNTEAFF. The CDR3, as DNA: TGTGCCATCAGTGAGTCTGTGAACACTGAAGCTTTCTTT.

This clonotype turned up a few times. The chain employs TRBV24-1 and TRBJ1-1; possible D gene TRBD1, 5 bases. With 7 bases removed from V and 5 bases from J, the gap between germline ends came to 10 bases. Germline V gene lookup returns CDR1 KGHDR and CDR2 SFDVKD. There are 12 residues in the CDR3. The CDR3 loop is CATRGVGTEAFF. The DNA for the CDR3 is TGTGCCACCAGGGGGGTTGGGACTGAAGCTTTCTTT.

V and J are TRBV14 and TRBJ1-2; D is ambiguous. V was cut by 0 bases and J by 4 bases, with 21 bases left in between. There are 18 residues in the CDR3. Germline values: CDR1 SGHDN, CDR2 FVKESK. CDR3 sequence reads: CASSQDSFRADQPYGYTF. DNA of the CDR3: TGTGCCAGCAGCCAAGATAGTTTTCGGGCAGACCAACCCTATGGCTACACCTTC.

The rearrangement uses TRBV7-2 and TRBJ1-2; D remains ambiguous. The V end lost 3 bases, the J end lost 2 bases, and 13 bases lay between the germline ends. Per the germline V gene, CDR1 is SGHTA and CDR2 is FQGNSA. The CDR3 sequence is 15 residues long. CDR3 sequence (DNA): TGTGCCAGCAGCTTCGGCAGCTTCGGAAACTATGGCTACACCTTC. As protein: CASSFGSFGNYGYTF.

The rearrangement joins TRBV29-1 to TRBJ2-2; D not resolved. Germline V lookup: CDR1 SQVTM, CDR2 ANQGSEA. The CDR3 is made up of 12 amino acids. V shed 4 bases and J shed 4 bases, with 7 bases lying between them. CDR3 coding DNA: TGCAGCGTTGGGTCAGCCACCGGGGAGCTGTTTTTT. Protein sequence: CSVGSATGELFF.

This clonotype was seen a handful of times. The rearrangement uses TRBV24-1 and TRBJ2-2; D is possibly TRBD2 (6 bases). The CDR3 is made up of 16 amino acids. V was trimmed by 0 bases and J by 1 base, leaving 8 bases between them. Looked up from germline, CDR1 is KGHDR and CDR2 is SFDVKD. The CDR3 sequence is CATSDLRGKNTGELFF. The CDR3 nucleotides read TGTGCCACCAGTGATTTGCGGGGGAAGAACACCGGGGAGCTGTTTTTT.

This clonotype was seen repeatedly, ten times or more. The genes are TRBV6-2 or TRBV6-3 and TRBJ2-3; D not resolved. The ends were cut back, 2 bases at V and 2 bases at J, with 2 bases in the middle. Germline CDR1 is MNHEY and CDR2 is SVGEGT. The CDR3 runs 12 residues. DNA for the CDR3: TGTGCCAGCAGTTACCCCACAGATACGCAGTATTTT. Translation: CASSYPTDTQYF.

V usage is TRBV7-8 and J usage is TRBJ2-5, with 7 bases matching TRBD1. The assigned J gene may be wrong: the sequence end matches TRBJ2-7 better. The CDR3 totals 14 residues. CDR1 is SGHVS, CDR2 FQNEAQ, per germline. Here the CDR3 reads CASCSLAGGSEQYF. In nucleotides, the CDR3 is TGTGCCAGCTGCTCTCTCGCAGGGGGTAGCGAGCAGTACTTC.

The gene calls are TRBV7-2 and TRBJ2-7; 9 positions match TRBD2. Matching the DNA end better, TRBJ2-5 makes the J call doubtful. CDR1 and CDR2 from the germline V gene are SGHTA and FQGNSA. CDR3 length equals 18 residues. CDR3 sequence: CASSLGPPSRGGQETQYF. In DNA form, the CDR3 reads TGTGCCAGCAGCTTAGGCCCTCCGTCGCGGGGGGGCCAGGAGACCCAGTACTTC.

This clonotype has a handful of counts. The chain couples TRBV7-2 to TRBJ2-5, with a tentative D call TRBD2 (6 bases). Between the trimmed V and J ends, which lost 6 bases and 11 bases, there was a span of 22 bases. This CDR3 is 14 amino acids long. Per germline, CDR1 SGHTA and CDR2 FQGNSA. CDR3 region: CASRSAGLHNEQYF. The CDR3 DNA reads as TGTGCCAGCAGGTCGGCGGGACTCCACAATGAGCAGTACTTC.

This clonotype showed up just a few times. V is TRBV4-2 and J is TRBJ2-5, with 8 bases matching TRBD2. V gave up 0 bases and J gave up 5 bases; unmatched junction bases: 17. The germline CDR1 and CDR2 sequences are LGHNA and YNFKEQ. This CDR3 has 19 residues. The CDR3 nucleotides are TGTGCCAGCAGCCAAGAATACCGGCAGTCCGTAGCGGGGAAGGAGACCCAGTACTTC. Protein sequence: CASSQEYRQSVAGKETQYF.

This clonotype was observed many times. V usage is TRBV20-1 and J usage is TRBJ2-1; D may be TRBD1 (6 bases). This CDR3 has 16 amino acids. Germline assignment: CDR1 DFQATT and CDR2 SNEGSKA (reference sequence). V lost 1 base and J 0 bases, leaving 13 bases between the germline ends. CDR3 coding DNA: TGCAGTGCTAGAGCCCAACAGGGTAGCTCCTACAATGAGCAGTTCTTC. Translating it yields CSARAQQGSSYNEQFF.

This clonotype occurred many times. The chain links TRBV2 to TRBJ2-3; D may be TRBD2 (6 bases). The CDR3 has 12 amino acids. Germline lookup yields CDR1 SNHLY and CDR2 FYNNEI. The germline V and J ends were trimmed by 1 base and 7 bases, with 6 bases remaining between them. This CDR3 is CASSEGDYTQYF. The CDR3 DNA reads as TGTGCCAGCAGTGAAGGGGACTATACGCAGTATTTT. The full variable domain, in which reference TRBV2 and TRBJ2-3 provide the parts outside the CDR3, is EPEVTQTPSHQVTQMGQEVILRCVPISNHLYFYWYRQILGQKVEFLVSFYNNEISEKSEIFDDQFSVERPDGSNFTLKIRSTKLEDSAMYFCASSEGDYTQYFGPGTRLTVL.